At least ten counts were recorded for the clone carrying this T cell receptor beta chain. Antigen specificity is unknown. The CDR3 extends 3 residues past the end of the read, so its final part is completed from the germline J gene. Using immunoSEQ multiplex PCR, the repertoire was profiled, and TCRdb retains in-frame clones only, with some absent. The sample holds 45,000 to 55,000 clones, and no clone turns up only once. The source of the sample is a study of T cell clonality in common variable immunodeficiency. General study findings and limits: Fewer deletions and N-nucleotide insertions were reportedly seen in common variable immunodeficiency TCR beta sequences. CVID subjects had higher TCRbeta clonality than healthy controls, most marked in about a third.

The V and J ends lost 0 bases and 4 bases respectively, with 7 bases between them. The CDR3 is 14 amino acids. Looked up from germline, CDR1 is WNHNN and CDR2 is SYGVQD (reference sequence). Input material: peripheral blood mononuclear cells. The TCR sequence derives from a person between 18 and 69 years old in good health. The chain is built from TRBV10-1 and TRBJ2-4; D is ambiguous. The sequenced part of the CDR3 DNA is TGCGCCAGCAGTGAGTCCCTAGGAAAAAACATT. Protein: CASSESLGKNI. The whole CDR3 sequence is CASSESLGKNIQYF.